A selection of T cell receptor beta chains follows, all from one sample in a study of regulatory T cells in long-lasting Graves disease. Each CDR3 protein is one row after TCRdb ran MiXCR on the multiplex PCR reads. This table holds a few hundred thousand distinct CDR3 sequences, roughly a fifth found once. The data were also submitted as part of a second study, on T cells in Graves' hyperthyroidism and ophthalmopathy.

The sample in question was peripheral blood mononuclear cells (PBMCs), obtained at new diagnosis, from a patient treated with antithyroid drugs. Every receptor here comes from a woman aged 25 to 39 with Graves disease. Both conserved end residues are part of each CDR3. Fields, in order: V gene, J gene, D gene, clone size, CDR3 DNA, CDR3 protein. D genes are given only for firm matches. For some rows the clone size is stated as once, few or many, or as a class when expanded; others skip it.

TRBV10-3,TRBJ1-1,.,.,TGTGCCATCAGTGAGAGGTCAGCGATGAACACTGAAGCTTTCTTT,CAISERSAMNTEAFF
TRBV6-5,TRBJ1-1,.,many,TGTGCCAGCAGTTACGGACAGAAGAACACTGAAGCTTTCTTT,CASSYGQKNTEAFF
TRBV19,TRBJ1-3,TRBD1,few,TGTGCCAGTAGTTCGGGACAGTGGGACACCATATATTTT,CASSSGQWDTIYF
TRBV12-3/TRBV12-4,TRBJ1-6,.,many,TGTGCCAGCAGTTTAGCAGGGAATAATTCACCCCTCCACTTT,CASSLAGNNSPLHF
TRBV24-1,TRBJ2-3,TRBD2,many,TGTGCCACCAGTGATAGCGGGAGTATCACAGATACGCAGTATTTT,CATSDSGSITDTQYF
TRBV28,TRBJ2-1,TRBD1,many,TGTGCCAGCAGGTCCACTCAAGGACAGGGGATGAGGAATGAGCAGTTCTTC,CASRSTQGQGMRNEQFF
TRBV20-1,TRBJ1-4,TRBD1,many,TGCAGCCTCAACCCGGGGACAGGGGAAAAACTGTTTTTT,CSLNPGTGEKLFF
TRBV20-1,TRBJ1-1,.,many,TGCAGTGCAAGAGACCAAACGCTGGCTTTCTTT,CSARDQTLAFF
TRBV28,TRBJ1-1,.,.,TGTGCCAGCAGTTTCAGGGGTATAGGAACTGAAGCTTTCTTT,CASSFRGIGTEAFF
TRBV19,TRBJ2-4,.,many,TGTGCCAGTAGTATAGACGCGGGACCCATAGCCAAAAACATTCAGTACTTC,CASSIDAGPIAKNIQYF
TRBV28,TRBJ2-7,TRBD2,many,TGTGCCAGCAGTAAAACGGGACTAGCGGACTACGAGCAGTACTTC,CASSKTGLADYEQYF
TRBV20-1,TRBJ2-7,TRBD1,many,TGCAGTGCTAGAGGGGGACAGGGGGGCTCCTACGAGCAGTACTTC,CSARGGQGGSYEQYF
TRBV28,TRBJ1-2,TRBD1,many,TGTGCCACCCAACCCCCGGACAGGGCCTATGGCTACACCTTC,CATQPPDRAYGYTF
TRBV10-2,TRBJ1-6,.,many,TGCGCCAGCACGTCGGTTAACTCCTATAATTCACCCCTCCACTTT,CASTSVNSYNSPLHF
TRBV19,TRBJ2-7,TRBD1,.,TGTGCCAGCTCCGGGACAGGGATCTTCTACGAGCAGTACTTC,CASSGTGIFYEQYF
TRBV30,TRBJ1-5,.,many,TGTGCCTGGAGTGGGGGGGCGACTCAGCCCCAGCATTTT,CAWSGGATQPQHF
TRBV6-2/TRBV6-3,TRBJ2-1,.,many,TGTGCCAGCAGTGCTGGGGGGGGGGCAAGGAATGAGCAGTTCTTC,CASSAGGGARNEQFF
TRBV28,TRBJ1-1,.,.,TGTGCCAGCAGTTTTGTGGGGGCGAACACTGAAGCTTTCTTT,CASSFVGANTEAFF
TRBV5-1,TRBJ2-7,.,many,TGCGCCAGCACTAGGACGGGAACTAGCTCCTACGAGCAGTACTTC,CASTRTGTSSYEQYF
TRBV30,TRBJ1-3,.,.,TGTGCCTGGAGTAGGGGAGGTGGAAACACCATATATTTT,CAWSRGGGNTIYF
TRBV18,TRBJ2-7,.,many,TGTGCCAGCTCACCGGGGGGAGACGAGCAGTACTTC,CASSPGGDEQYF
TRBV10-3,TRBJ1-1,.,many,TGTGCCACGCGGGGGGAAAGGATGAACACTGAAGCTTTCTTT,CATRGERMNTEAFF
TRBV28,TRBJ1-2,.,many,TGTGCCAGCATGTCCAGTTACTCTAACTATGGCTACACCTTC,CASMSSYSNYGYTF
TRBV18,TRBJ1-1,.,many,TGTGCCAGCTCACCGAGCAGGGCGGGGAGCACTGAAGCTTTCTTT,CASSPSRAGSTEAFF
TRBV19,TRBJ2-1,.,.,TGTGCCAGTAGTATACTGACTAGTACCCCGAGTGGGCAGTTCTTC,CASSILTSTPSGQFF
TRBV7-2,TRBJ2-3,.,.,TGTGCCGGCAGCTTACGGGTCGATACGCAGTATTTT,CAGSLRVDTQYF
TRBV12-5,TRBJ1-2,.,.,TGTGCTAGTGGTGAAGGATTTAACTATGGCTACACCTTC,CASGEGFNYGYTF
TRBV7-3,TRBJ2-6,TRBD2,few,TGTGCCTCAGCCGATGGGCGGGGGAACACTGGGGCCAACGTCCTGACTTTC,CASADGRGNTGANVLTF
TRBV20-1,TRBJ1-6,.,many,TGCAGTGCTCCCGCGGAGACTAGCTCCTATAATTCACCCCTCCACTTT,CSAPAETSSYNSPLHF
TRBV5-1,TRBJ1-6,TRBD1,many,TGCGCCAGCAGCTCGCCCTCGACAGGGGGCGCGGGGTATTCACCCCTCCACTTT,CASSSPSTGGAGYSPLHF
TRBV2,TRBJ2-5,.,few,TGTGCCAGCAGGGAAATGGGAAGTCGGGAGACCCAGTACTTC,CASREMGSRETQYF
TRBV7-8,TRBJ2-7,.,many,TGTGCCAGCAGCCAAACTAGCTCCTACGAGCAGTACTTC,CASSQTSSYEQYF
TRBV11-2,TRBJ2-7,TRBD2,few,TGTGCCAGCAGCCCCATAGCGGGAGAGCAGTACTTC,CASSPIAGEQYF
TRBV2,TRBJ2-1,TRBD2,.,TGTGCCAGCAGTGAATGGGGACTAGCGGACTACAATGAGCAGTTCTTC,CASSEWGLADYNEQFF